This T cell receptor (beta chain) was found in a study of cytomegalovirus exposure and HLA in healthy donors. On the study more broadly: The roughly 120 million unique TCR beta sequences, from 150 million to 200 million T cells, were found by an earlier analysis.

Study-level findings and limits: DRB1 showed the most TCR associations and HLA-C the fewest in a later analysis, as rates varied by HLA locus. An analysis done earlier found most TCR beta V segments productive about 90% or about 30% of the time.

As concerns this clone: The antigen remains unidentified.

Researchers ran the PCR with 60 Vbeta and 13 Jbeta primers. Libraries were prepared by immunoSEQ multiplex PCR; TCRdb keeps only in-frame clonotypes and omits some of them. This table holds some 100,000 clones, about four fifths found once. The germline V gene encodes CDR1 SGHTA and CDR2 FQGNSA. This CDR3 contains 12 residues. Trimming took 4 bases from V and 14 from J, leaving 12 bases between them. The chain is built from TRBV7-2 and TRBJ1-6; D is unresolved. The sequencing sample was made of PBMCs. The clonotype originates from a woman in her 70s in good health and CMV-seropositive. In DNA, the CDR3 is TGTGCCAGCAGCTCCGCAGGAGGGACCCTCCACTTT. This encodes CASSSAGGTLHF.